This T cell receptor beta chain was found in a study of blood T cell repertoires in COVID-19. Turning to the study itself: Acute and convalescent COVID-19 samples came from the United States, Italy and Spain.

Authors' analysis steps: Estimation of nucleated cell counts was performed using reference gene primer amplification. Assay: immunoSEQ multiplex PCR; the TCRdb copy retains only in-frame clones and omits some. V, J and clone size were drawn from that table, and D and trimming were deduced from the DNA. The repertoire holds about 440,000 clones, roughly 85% seen once, with approximately 2% in the top ten. Participants came from some 23 US areas, aged roughly 18 to 95 years. Each participant's cohort was designated according to participant-reported clinical history. This sequence was found in a woman aged 18 to 35 with acute COVID-19. Sequenced sample: PBMCs or T cells enriched from blood (not recorded which).

The chain's CDR3 is CASMRERGNTIYF. In nucleotides, the CDR3 is TGTGCCAGCATGAGGGAACGCGGAAACACCATATATTTT. This sequence joins TRBV2 and TRBJ1-3; D unresolved. The germline gives CDR1 SNHLY, CDR2 FYNNEI. This CDR3 has 13 residues. V lost 7 bases and J lost 4, with 11 bases in between.